Following are 12 T cell receptor beta chains from one sample sequenced in a study of Ad26.COV2.S vaccination and SARS-CoV-2 variants. Treatment reported: approximately 18 received Ad26.COV2.S at low or high dose, single or two shots; roughly 5 received placebo; per-sample allocation not given. Sampling took place 63 days after the first vaccine or placebo injection. Data came from immunoSEQ multiplex PCR; TCRdb stores just in-frame clones and leaves some out. The profile shows roughly 300,000 clones, approximately 90% of them singletons. The sample in question was peripheral blood, obtained in a trial of Ad26.COV2.S vaccine versus placebo. The source is a person aged 18-60 years who received the Ad26.COV2.S COVID-19 vaccine or a placebo.

The chain uses TRBV7-8 and TRBJ1-2; unclear D gene. Deletions cut 5 bases from V and 3 bases from J, with 7 bases between. Per the germline V gene, CDR1 is SGHVS and CDR2 is FQNEAQ. The CDR3 contains 12 residues. DNA for the CDR3: TGTGCCAGCAGCGCAGGATACTATGGCTACACCTTC. It yields the protein CASSAGYYGYTF.

This chain joins TRBV5-4 and TRBJ2-5, with D possibly being TRBD1 (6 bases). CDR3 length: 15 residues. V lost 1 base and J 5 bases, leaving 15 bases between the germline ends. Per the germline V gene, CDR1 is SGHNT and CDR2 is YYREEE (reference sequence). The CDR3 spells CASSLYLGARETQYF. The CDR3 bases are TGTGCCAGCAGCTTGTACCTGGGGGCACGTGAGACCCAGTACTTC.

The rearrangement joins TRBV28 to TRBJ1-5, with D tentatively TRBD1 (5 bases). The CDR3 consists of 12 residues. V was clipped by 6 bases and J by 7 bases, with 10 bases between them. Germline V gene lookup returns CDR1 MDHEN and CDR2 SYDVKM. CDR3 amino acids: CASSQGTQPQHF. Written as DNA, the CDR3 is TGTGCCAGCAGCCAGGGCACCCAGCCCCAGCATTTT. Full variable domain (outside the CDR3, taken from reference TRBV28 and TRBJ1-5): DVKVTQSSRYLVKRTGEKVFLECVQDMDHENMFWYRQDPGLGLRLIYFSYDVKMKEKGDIPEGYSVSREKKERFSLILESASTNQTSMYLCASSQGTQPQHFGDGTRLSIL.

The rearrangement joins TRBV25-1 to TRBJ2-5; the match to TRBD1 covers 7 bases. The junction had 4 bases not matched to a gene; V was cut back by 2 bases and J by 1 base. Germline V gives CDR1 MGHDK, CDR2 SYGVNS. The CDR3 has 15 residues. The CDR3 loop reads CASSEQGEFQETQYF. CDR3 nucleotides: TGTGCCAGCAGTGAACAGGGGGAATTCCAAGAGACCCAGTACTTC.

The chain couples TRBV28 to TRBJ1-2; 7 bases map to TRBD1. The CDR3 is made up of 13 amino acids. V was pared by 5 bases and J by 4 bases, with 4 bases of the junction left unmatched. Germline values: CDR1 MDHEN, CDR2 SYDVKM. CDR3 nucleotide sequence: TGTGCCAGCAGTAGGGGGCTTAGCTATGGCTACACCTTC. Amino acids: CASSRGLSYGYTF.

Details on this clone: This specimen includes other DNA sequences encoding the same CDR3. The chain combines TRBV9 with TRBJ2-2; TRBD1 matches at 8 bases. Germline lookup yields CDR1 SGDLS and CDR2 YYNGEE. J was trimmed by 4 bases and V by 3 bases; bases with no gene match: 5. This CDR3 region has 15 residues. The CDR3 region has the DNA TGTGCCAGCAGCGGCGGACAGGGTCGCACCGGGGAGCTGTTTTTT. Translating it yields CASSGGQGRTGELFF.

The chain links TRBV6-1 to TRBJ1-5; 7 bases fit TRBD1. The CDR3 has 15 amino acids. CDR1 MNHNS and CDR2 SASEGT come from the germline V gene. V lost 1 base and J lost 5; bases outside the gene matches: 5. The CDR3 DNA sequence: TGTGCCAGCAGTGAAGTTTGGCAGGGGGATCAGCCCCAGCATTTT. It is translated as CASSEVWQGDQPQHF.

The gene calls are TRBV29-1 and TRBJ1-1; no firm D call. This CDR3 spans 12 amino acids. Deletions cut 4 bases from V and 1 base from J, with 7 bases between. Germline V CDR1 and CDR2: SQVTM, ANQGSEA. The CDR3 sequence: CSVGGKNTEAFF. CDR3 in DNA: TGCAGCGTTGGCGGCAAGAACACTGAAGCTTTCTTT. The entire variable domain, with the rest obtained from reference TRBV29-1 and TRBJ1-1, is as follows: SAVISQKPSRDICQRGTSLTIQCQVDSQVTMMFWYRQQPGQSLTLIATANQGSEATYESGFVIDKFPISRPNLTFSTLTVSNMSPEDSSIYLCSVGGKNTEAFFGQGTRLTVV.

DNA of the CDR3: TGTGCCAGCAGTTCTCCCCACCCGAAGAGCTATACCGGGGAGCTGTTTTTT. Amino acid sequence: CASSSPHPKSYTGELFF. This chain connects TRBV27 to TRBJ2-2; D gene ambiguous. V was trimmed by 4 bases and J by 5 bases, leaving 20 bases between them. The CDR3 loop spans 17 amino acids. Per germline, CDR1 MNHEY and CDR2 SMNVEV (reference sequence).

V gene TRBV3-1 (or the pseudogene TRBV3-2) combines with J gene TRBJ2-7, with D tentatively TRBD1 (5 bases). V lost 0 bases to trimming and J lost 6 bases, with 9 bases between them. The germline V gene encodes CDR1 LGHDT and CDR2 YNNKEL (reference sequence). The CDR3 is 13 amino acids. The CDR3, as DNA: TGTGCCAGCAGCCAAGAAGGGGCCGGCGAGCAGTACTTC. Its protein is CASSQEGAGEQYF.

The V call is TRBV12-5, the J call TRBJ2-5; tentative D call: TRBD2 (5 bases). Germline V CDR1 and CDR2: LGHNT, FRNRAP. CDR3 length equals 12 residues. The germline V and J ends were trimmed by 6 bases and 4 bases, with 9 bases remaining between them. The CDR3: CASGGDRETQYF. CDR3 nucleotides: TGTGCTAGTGGCGGGGATCGAGAGACCCAGTACTTC.

The V and J genes are TRBV27 and TRBJ2-2; TRBD1 is a possible D gene (5 bases). The CDR3 covers 15 residues. The germline V and J ends were trimmed by 3 bases and 4 bases, with 12 bases remaining between them. CDR1 and CDR2 from the germline V gene are MNHEY and SMNVEV (reference sequence). The CDR3 DNA reads TGTGCCAGCAGTTTGGGGCCGATGCCCACCGGGGAGCTGTTTTTT. It encodes CASSLGPMPTGELFF.